This T cell receptor beta chain was recorded in a study of technical replicates of blood from several donors. CDR3 length: 14 amino acids. Trimming took off 9 bases at V and 1 base at J, with 13 bases between the two ends. The germline CDR1 and CDR2 sequences are ENHRY and SYGVKD. Method: immunoSEQ multiplex PCR; TCRdb's copy keeps in-frame clones and lacks some. Of some 76,000 clones in the sample, over 95% were seen once. J is TRBJ1-5 and V is TRBV10-3; D might be TRBD1 (6 bases). The TCR originated in a human donor in good health. Specimen: T cells isolated from PBMCs. CDR3 bases: TGTGCCATAGCAGGGGACGGGAGCAATCAGCCCCAGCATTTT. Protein sequence: CAIAGDGSNQPQHF.